Each of the 27 T cell receptor beta chains below was sequenced from the same sample in a study of blood T cell repertoires in COVID-19. The repertoire was sequenced with immunoSEQ multiplex PCR; TCRdb's copy has only in-frame clones and lacks some. This repertoire shows roughly 100,000 clones, 87% found once; its top ten account for approximately 3.1%. Sequencing was done on a sample of peripheral blood. The receptors come from a man in his fifties or sixties in a cohort sampled during active COVID-19.

The chain is built from TRBV5-4 and TRBJ1-1; D unclear. CDR3 size: 12 residues. Trimming pared 0 bases from V and 7 bases from J, leaving 7 bases between. Germline CDR1 and CDR2: SGHNT and YYREEE (reference sequence). The chain's CDR3 is CASSLVGVEAFF. The CDR3 nucleotides read TGTGCCAGCAGCTTGGTGGGAGTTGAAGCTTTCTTT. Drawing the rest from reference TRBV5-4 and TRBJ1-1, the complete variable domain is ETGVTQSPTHLIKTRGQQVTLRCSSQSGHNTVSWYQQALGQGPQFIFQYYREEENGRGNFPPRFSGLQFPNYSSELNVNALELDDSALYLCASSLVGVEAFFGQGTRLTVV.

The chain uses TRBV29-1 and TRBJ1-1; the match to TRBD1 covers 8 bases. Germline assignment: CDR1 SQVTM and CDR2 ANQGSEA. The CDR3 has 14 amino acids. V lost 4 bases and J lost 1; bases outside the gene matches: 5. Here the CDR3 DNA reads TGCAGCGTTGTTAGACAGGGGAGGAACACTGAAGCTTTCTTT. Its protein product is CSVVRQGRNTEAFF. Full variable domain (rest looked up from reference TRBV29-1 and TRBJ1-1): SAVISQKPSRDICQRGTSLTIQCQVDSQVTMMFWYRQQPGQSLTLIATANQGSEATYESGFVIDKFPISRPNLTFSTLTVSNMSPEDSSIYLCSVVRQGRNTEAFFGQGTRLTVV.

The J gene is TRBJ2-1, the V gene TRBV3-1 (or the pseudogene TRBV3-2); TRBD2 might be the D (5 bases). Trimming took off 5 bases at V and 2 bases at J, with 19 bases between the two ends. The CDR3 contains 17 residues. CDR1 is LGHDT, CDR2 YNNKEL, per germline (reference sequence). The DNA for the CDR3 is TGTGCCAGCAGCACCCTCGCGGTGCGGGCCCCCTACAATGAGCAGTTCTTC. Protein sequence: CASSTLAVRAPYNEQFF.

CDR3 in DNA: TGCGCCAGCAGCGGACTAGCGGGGGGCGCGAACACCGGGGAGCTGTTTTTT. Amino acids: CASSGLAGGANTGELFF. This rearrangement joins TRBV5-1 to TRBJ2-2, with 14 bases aligning to TRBD2. Germline CDR1 reads SGHRS; CDR2 reads YFSETQ. The CDR3 totals 17 residues. J was trimmed by 0 bases and V by 4 bases; bases with no gene match: 2.

This chain connects TRBV6-6 to TRBJ1-6; 9 positions agree with TRBD1. This CDR3 has 20 residues. Germline V gene lookup returns CDR1 MNHNY and CDR2 SVGAGI (reference sequence). Trimming removed 7 bases from V and 5 bases from J; junction bases left unmatched: 21. In nucleotides, the CDR3 is TGTGCCAGCATTCGGAGATCCACACCGGGACAGGGTGTAAATAATTCACCCCTCCACTTT. It codes for CASIRRSTPGQGVNNSPLHF.

The chain links TRBV11-3 to TRBJ2-5; D perhaps matches TRBD2 (6 bases). This CDR3 has 17 amino acids. The germline V and J ends were trimmed by 0 bases and 4 bases, with 18 bases remaining between them. CDR1 is SGHNT and CDR2 is YENEEA in the germline V gene. Here the CDR3 reads CASSLDSGGRLRETQYF. The CDR3 bases are TGTGCCAGCAGCTTAGATAGCGGAGGCAGGCTCAGAGAGACCCAGTACTTC.

This sequence joins TRBV20-1 and TRBJ1-5, with D perhaps matching TRBD1 (5 bases). Trimming took 3 bases from V and 4 from J, leaving 16 bases between them. This CDR3 spans 15 amino acids. Germline CDR1 DFQATT, CDR2 SNEGSKA (reference sequence). Written as DNA, the CDR3 is TGCAGTGCTAGTAATCCGGGCCAGGGTAATCAGCCCCAGCATTTT. Translation: CSASNPGQGNQPQHF.

V usage is TRBV4-2 and J usage is TRBJ2-5, with D maybe TRBD2 (6 bases). The CDR3 has 16 residues. Trimming removed 0 bases at V and 2 bases at J, with 13 bases between. Looked up from germline, CDR1 is LGHNA and CDR2 is YNFKEQ. CDR3 in DNA: TGTGCCAGCAGCCAAGACTATAAGGGGACTCAAGAGACCCAGTACTTC. Translating it yields CASSQDYKGTQETQYF.

The chain joins TRBV7-6 to TRBJ2-5; TRBD2 matches at 11 bases. This CDR3 spans 15 amino acids. The germline gives CDR1 SGHVS, CDR2 FNYEAQ. Germline trimming cut 5 bases from V and 5 bases from J; bases unmatched to any gene: 7. The CDR3 nucleotides are TGTGCCAGCAGCAGTAGCGGGGGGGCCGGGGAGACCCAGTACTTC. Translation gives CASSSSGGAGETQYF.

The chain couples TRBV2 to TRBJ2-1; 9 positions agree with TRBD1. The germline V gene has CDR1 SNHLY and CDR2 FYNNEI. This CDR3 region has 14 residues. V was clipped by 5 bases and J by 6 bases; unmatched bases: 5. This chain's CDR3 is CASSSQGAVNEQFF. CDR3 in DNA: TGTGCCAGCAGTTCACAGGGGGCGGTCAATGAGCAGTTCTTC.

The chain links TRBV13 to TRBJ2-7; a weak D match, TRBD2 (6 bases). Germline V gene lookup returns CDR1 PRHDT and CDR2 FYEKMQ (reference sequence). The CDR3 covers 14 residues. Trimming left V 5 bases short and J 3 bases short, with 14 bases between. In DNA form, the CDR3 reads TGTGCCAGCAGCCAAGGACGGGACTTCTACGAGCAGTACTTC. Translating it yields CASSQGRDFYEQYF.

V is TRBV2 and J is TRBJ1-5, with D perhaps matching TRBD1 (6 bases). This CDR3 has 13 amino acids. The germline gives CDR1 SNHLY, CDR2 FYNNEI. V lost 8 bases, J lost 4 bases, and 12 bases lay in between. The chain's CDR3 is CASSGQPNQPQHF. The CDR3 coding sequence is TGTGCCAGCTCCGGACAGCCAAATCAGCCCCAGCATTTT.

V usage is TRBV27 and J usage is TRBJ1-6; weak D call: TRBD1 (5 bases). With 2 bases removed from V and 6 bases from J, the gap between germline ends came to 17 bases. The CDR3 is 17 amino acids. Germline CDR1 MNHEY, CDR2 SMNVEV (reference sequence). DNA for the CDR3: TGTGCCAGCAGTTTAGGAACAGGACCCCCCACTAATTCACCCCTCCACTTT. Amino acid sequence: CASSLGTGPPTNSPLHF.

The rearrangement joins TRBV6-5 to TRBJ1-2; TRBD1 might be the D (6 bases). Germline V gives CDR1 MNHEY, CDR2 SVGAGI. The CDR3 length is 12 residues. The V and J ends lost 8 bases and 4 bases respectively, with 11 bases between them. This chain's CDR3 is CASDRGFYGYTF. In nucleotides, the CDR3 is TGTGCCAGCGATAGGGGGTTCTATGGCTACACCTTC.

This clone was picked up one time. V gene TRBV27 combines with J gene TRBJ2-3; the match to TRBD2 covers 8 bases. Looked up from germline, CDR1 is MNHEY and CDR2 is SMNVEV (reference sequence). This CDR3 has 13 amino acids. V gave up 11 bases and J gave up 5 bases; unmatched junction bases: 9. Here the CDR3 reads CASRGLVKDTQYF. CDR3 nucleotides: TGTGCCTCAAGGGGACTAGTTAAAGATACGCAGTATTTT.

This rearrangement joins TRBV28 to TRBJ1-2; 7 nucleotides agree with TRBD1. Germline CDR1 and CDR2: MDHEN and SYDVKM. After removal of 7 bases from V and 6 bases from J, the junction contained 17 bases not matched to a gene. The CDR3 spans 16 residues. This CDR3 is CASTPPEDRENHGYTF. The CDR3 DNA follows: TGTGCCAGCACGCCCCCTGAAGACAGGGAGAACCATGGCTACACCTTC.

CDR3: CASSGAVSLSEQYF. In nucleotides, the CDR3 is TGCGCCAGCAGCGGGGCGGTTTCCTTGAGTGAGCAGTACTTC. V gene TRBV5-1 combines with J gene TRBJ2-7, with D tentatively TRBD1 (5 bases). With 4 bases removed from V and 7 bases from J, the gap between germline ends came to 18 bases. The CDR3 is 14 amino acids. The germline V gene encodes CDR1 SGHRS and CDR2 YFSETQ.

The V call is TRBV7-2, the J call TRBJ2-1; D perhaps matches TRBD2 (5 bases). CDR3 size: 13 residues. Germline-derived CDR1 and CDR2 are SGHTA and FQGNSA. Trimming stripped 2 bases from V and 8 bases from J, with 10 bases between. DNA for the CDR3: TGTGCCAGCAGCTTAATCGGGGTTTATGAGCAGTTCTTC. Encoded protein: CASSLIGVYEQFF.

The rearrangement links TRBV6-5 to TRBJ2-1; 12 bases match TRBD2. The CDR3 extends over 16 amino acids. Trimming at V came to 0 bases and at J to 8 bases, leaving 5 bases not matched to a gene. CDR1 and CDR2 from the germline V gene are MNHEY and SVGAGI. The CDR3 sequence: CASSYSASGGAHEQFF. The CDR3 DNA is TGTGCCAGCAGTTACTCGGCTAGCGGGGGGGCTCATGAGCAGTTCTTC.

This chain uses TRBV4-1 with TRBJ1-6; tentatively, D is TRBD1 (5 bases). The germline V and J ends were trimmed by 4 bases and 7 bases, with 11 bases remaining between them. Germline V CDR1 and CDR2: MGHRA, YSYEKL. This CDR3 region has 14 residues. The CDR3 loop reads CASSRTGENSPLHF. In nucleotides, the CDR3 is TGCGCCAGCAGCCGGACGGGGGAGAATTCACCCCTCCACTTT.

This clone was seen only a few times. V and J are TRBV13 and TRBJ2-7; 7 bases align to TRBD2. V lost 3 bases and J lost 5; bases outside the gene matches: 7. CDR1 is PRHDT, CDR2 FYEKMQ, per germline (reference sequence). The CDR3 length is 14 residues. The CDR3 loop reads CASSFGTIRHEQYF. Written as DNA, the CDR3 is TGTGCCAGCAGCTTCGGGACTATACGCCACGAGCAGTACTTC.

The chain carries TRBV5-6 and TRBJ2-5, with D perhaps TRBD2 (6 bases). The CDR3 has 13 amino acids. Germline V gives CDR1 SGHDT, CDR2 YYEEEE. Trimming shortened V by 2 bases and J by 10 bases, and 15 bases separated the two germline ends. The CDR3 region has the DNA TGTGCCAGCAGCTTCGGCCCTTGGGGGGACCAGTACTTC. The encoded protein is CASSFGPWGDQYF. The full variable domain, in which reference TRBV5-6 and TRBJ2-5 provide the parts outside the CDR3, is DAGVTQSPTHLIKTRGQQVTLRCSPKSGHDTVSWYQQALGQGPQFIFQYYEEEERQRGNFPDRFSGHQFPNYSSELNVNALLLGDSALYLCASSFGPWGDQYFGPGTRLLVL.

The chain couples TRBV5-6 to TRBJ1-6; no definite D call. Germline assignment: CDR1 SGHDT and CDR2 YYEEEE. Trimming left V 0 bases short and J 6 bases short, with 7 bases between. This CDR3 is built from 14 residues. The CDR3 sequence is CASSLVSVNSPLHF. The CDR3 DNA sequence: TGTGCCAGCAGCTTGGTTTCAGTTAATTCACCCCTCCACTTT.

The chain has TRBV19 and TRBJ2-3; D uncertain. Germline CDR1 LNHDA, CDR2 SQIVND (reference sequence). CDR3 size: 16 residues. Trimming shortened V by 0 bases and J by 2 bases, and 12 bases separated the two germline ends. This chain's CDR3 is CASSIDPVSPTDTQYF. Here the CDR3 DNA reads TGTGCCAGTAGTATAGATCCCGTGTCCCCCACAGATACGCAGTATTTT.

The chain carries TRBV19 and TRBJ1-2, with 8 bases fitting TRBD1. With V trimmed by 4 bases and J by 2 bases, 12 bases remained unmatched. Germline V lookup: CDR1 LNHDA, CDR2 SQIVND (reference sequence). This CDR3 is 17 amino acids long. CDR3 in DNA: TGTGCCAGTAGTACAATAGGCCGACAGGGGACCAACTATGGCTACACCTTC. Protein: CASSTIGRQGTNYGYTF.

This clone has a single count. V usage is TRBV5-6 and J usage is TRBJ2-7, with a tentative D call TRBD2 (5 bases). The CDR3 is made up of 13 amino acids. Germline V lookup: CDR1 SGHDT, CDR2 YYEEEE. V shed 1 base and J shed 7 bases, with 12 bases lying between them. The CDR3 here is CASSLPGRGEQYV. The CDR3 DNA is TGTGCCAGCAGCTTGCCAGGCAGAGGGGAGCAGTACGTC.

The chain employs TRBV18 and TRBJ2-1; 13 bases are shared with TRBD2. Germline CDR1 and CDR2: KGHSH and LQKENI. The CDR3 length is 17 residues. V lost 3 bases, J lost 10 bases, and 12 bases stayed unmatched. The CDR3 DNA sequence: TGTGCCAGCTCACCTGGGACTAGCGGGGCCCGTTCTGGGGAGCAGTTCTTC. Translated: CASSPGTSGARSGEQFF.